This TCR beta chain was documented in a study of cytomegalovirus exposure and HLA in healthy donors. Findings of the study overall: A link between a missense DCLRE1C variant and TCR beta V- and J-gene trimming emerged from a later analysis. Reportedly, fewer N-insertions than the approximately 610-donor mean appeared in an Asian-associated ancestry cluster in a later analysis. HLA restriction was apparent for most CMV-associated TCR beta chains in a later analysis.

In germline, CDR1 is MNHNS, CDR2 SASEGT. V was pared by 0 bases and J by 10 bases, with 21 bases between. This CDR3 has 17 residues. With 60 Vbeta and 13 Jbeta primers, the PCR was carried out. The table came from immunoSEQ multiplex PCR; TCRdb's copy has only in-frame clones and leaves some out. The table shows approximately 180,000 clones, with around 80% occurring only once. Concerning this clone itself: As yet, its antigen is unknown.

This clonotype was obtained from a man between 18 and 35 years old in good health and CMV-seronegative. The specimen was PBMCs. The rearrangement links TRBV6-1 to TRBJ1-4; D unresolved. CDR3 nucleotide sequence: TGTGCCAGCAGTGAAGCGCTTCGCTTCCGGGAGTCCGGAAAACTGTTTTTT. The encoded protein is CASSEALRFRESGKLFF.